This T cell receptor (beta chain) was sequenced for a study of T cells in Graves' hyperthyroidism and ophthalmopathy. Amplification of TCR beta CDR3 regions used RNA as the template. Initially, a first-round RT-PCR of the TCR CDR3 employed the HTBI primer set. MiXCR, run by TCRdb on the multiplex PCR reads, gives a single entry per CDR3 protein. Here the sample spans approximately 640,000 distinct CDR3 sequences, around 15% being singletons. The source material was blood. The receptor was isolated from a woman aged 30 to 39 with Graves' hyperthyroidism.

CDR3 protein: CASSLPRRLNTEAFF. CDR3 sequence (DNA): TGCGCCAGCAGCCTCCCTCGGCGGTTGAACACTGAAGCTTTCTTT. The chain employs TRBV4-1 and TRBJ1-1, with no clear D. Germline loops: CDR1 MGHRA, CDR2 YSYEKL. V lost 4 bases and J lost 0, with 12 bases in between. The CDR3 extends over 15 amino acids.